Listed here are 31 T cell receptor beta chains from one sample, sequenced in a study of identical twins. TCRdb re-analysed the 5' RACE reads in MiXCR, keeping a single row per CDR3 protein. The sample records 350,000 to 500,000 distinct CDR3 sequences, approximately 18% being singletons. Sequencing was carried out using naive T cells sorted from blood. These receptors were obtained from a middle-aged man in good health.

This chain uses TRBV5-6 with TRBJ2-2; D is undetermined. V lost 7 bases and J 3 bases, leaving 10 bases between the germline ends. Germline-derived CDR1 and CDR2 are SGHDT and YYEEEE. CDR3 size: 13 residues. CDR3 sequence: CASQAEYTGELFF. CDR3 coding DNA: TGTGCCAGCCAGGCGGAGTACACCGGGGAGCTGTTTTTT.

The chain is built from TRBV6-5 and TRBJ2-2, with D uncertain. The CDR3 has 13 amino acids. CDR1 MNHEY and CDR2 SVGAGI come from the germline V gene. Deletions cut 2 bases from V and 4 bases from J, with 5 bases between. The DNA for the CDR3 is TGTGCCAGCAGTTACGCGTCCACCGGGGAGCTGTTTTTT. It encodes CASSYASTGELFF.

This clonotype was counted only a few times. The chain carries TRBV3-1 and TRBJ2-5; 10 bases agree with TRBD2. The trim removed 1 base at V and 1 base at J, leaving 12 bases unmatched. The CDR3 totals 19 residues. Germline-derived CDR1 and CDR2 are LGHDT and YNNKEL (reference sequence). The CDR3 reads CASSQVLQREGPLQETQYF. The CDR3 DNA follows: TGTGCCAGCAGCCAAGTTCTCCAGCGGGAGGGCCCTCTCCAAGAGACCCAGTACTTC.

The CDR3 region has the DNA TGTGCCAGCAGTTCCTCCCCGTGGGACAGGGATTACTACGAGCAGTACTTC. Translation gives CASSSSPWDRDYYEQYF. V gene TRBV27 combines with J gene TRBJ2-7, with 9 bases aligning to TRBD1. There are 17 residues in the CDR3. Germline lookup yields CDR1 MNHEY and CDR2 SMNVEV (reference sequence). The junction had 13 bases not matched to a gene; V was cut back by 4 bases and J by 3 bases.

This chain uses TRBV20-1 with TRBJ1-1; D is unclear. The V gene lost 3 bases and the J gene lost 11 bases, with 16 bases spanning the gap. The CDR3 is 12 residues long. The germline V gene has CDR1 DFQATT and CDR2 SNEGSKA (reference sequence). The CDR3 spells CSASGEERVAFF. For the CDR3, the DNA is TGCAGTGCTAGTGGGGAGGAACGGGTCGCTTTCTTT.

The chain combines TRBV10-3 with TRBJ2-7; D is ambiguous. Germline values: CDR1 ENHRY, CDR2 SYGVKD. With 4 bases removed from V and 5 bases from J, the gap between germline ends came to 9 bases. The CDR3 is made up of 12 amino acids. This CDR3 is CAISVNGHEQYF. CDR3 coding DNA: TGTGCCATCAGTGTTAACGGCCACGAGCAGTACTTC.

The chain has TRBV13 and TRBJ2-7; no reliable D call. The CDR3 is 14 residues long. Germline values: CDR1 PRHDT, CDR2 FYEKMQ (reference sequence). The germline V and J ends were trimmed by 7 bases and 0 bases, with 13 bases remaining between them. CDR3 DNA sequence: TGTGCCAGCACCATAGGCCGGAACTCCTACGAGCAGTACTTC. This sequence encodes CASTIGRNSYEQYF.

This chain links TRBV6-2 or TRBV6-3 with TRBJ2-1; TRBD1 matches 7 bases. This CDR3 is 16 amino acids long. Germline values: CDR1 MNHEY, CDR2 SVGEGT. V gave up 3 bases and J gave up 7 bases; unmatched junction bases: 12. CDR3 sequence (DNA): TGTGCCAGCAGTTATCTACAGGGGTACATCGGGAATGAGCAGTTCTTC. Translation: CASSYLQGYIGNEQFF.

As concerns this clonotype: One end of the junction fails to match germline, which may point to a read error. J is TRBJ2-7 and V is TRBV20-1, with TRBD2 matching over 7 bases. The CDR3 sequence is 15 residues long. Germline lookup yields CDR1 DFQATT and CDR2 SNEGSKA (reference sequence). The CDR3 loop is CSASRRRDYSYKQYF. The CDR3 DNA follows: TGCAGTGCTAGCCGTCGCCGGGACTACTCCTACAAGCAGTACTTC.

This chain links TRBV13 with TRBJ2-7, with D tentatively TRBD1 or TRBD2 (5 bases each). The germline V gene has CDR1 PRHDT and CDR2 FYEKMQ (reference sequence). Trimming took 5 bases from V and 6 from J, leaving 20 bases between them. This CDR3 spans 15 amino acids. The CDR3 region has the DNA TGTGCCAGCAGCCCGGGACGGTCATCTTATCTCGAGCAGTACTTC. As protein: CASSPGRSSYLEQYF. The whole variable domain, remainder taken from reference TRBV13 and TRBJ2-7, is AAGVIQSPRHLIKEKRETATLKCYPIPRHDTVYWYQQGPGQDPQFLISFYEKMQSDKGSIPDRFSAQQFSDYHSELNMSSLELGDSALYFCASSPGRSSYLEQYFGPGTRLTVT.

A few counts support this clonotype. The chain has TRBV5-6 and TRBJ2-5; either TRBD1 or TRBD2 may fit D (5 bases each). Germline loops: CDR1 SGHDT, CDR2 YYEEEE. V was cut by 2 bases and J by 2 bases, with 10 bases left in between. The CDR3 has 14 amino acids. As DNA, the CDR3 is TGTGCCAGCAGCTTTGAGGGGCAACAAGAGACCCAGTACTTC. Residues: CASSFEGQQETQYF.

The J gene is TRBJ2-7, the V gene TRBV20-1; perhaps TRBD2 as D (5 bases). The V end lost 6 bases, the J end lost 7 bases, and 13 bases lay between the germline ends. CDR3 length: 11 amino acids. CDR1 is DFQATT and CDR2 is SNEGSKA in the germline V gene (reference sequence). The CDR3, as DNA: TGCAGTGCGAAGGCCACGGGGGAGCAGTACTTC. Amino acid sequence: CSAKATGEQYF.

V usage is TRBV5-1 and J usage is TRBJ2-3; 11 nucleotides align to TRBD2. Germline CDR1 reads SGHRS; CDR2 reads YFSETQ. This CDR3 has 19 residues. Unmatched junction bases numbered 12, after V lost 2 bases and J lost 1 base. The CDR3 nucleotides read TGCGCCAGCAGCTTTGGGCTAGCGGGGGGATCGGTGGGCACAGATACGCAGTATTTT. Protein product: CASSFGLAGGSVGTDTQYF.

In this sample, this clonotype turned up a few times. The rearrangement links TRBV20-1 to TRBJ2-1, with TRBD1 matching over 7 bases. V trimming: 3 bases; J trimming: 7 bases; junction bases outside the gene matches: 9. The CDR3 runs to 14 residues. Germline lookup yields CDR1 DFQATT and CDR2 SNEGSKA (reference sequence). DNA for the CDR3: TGCAGTGCTAGCTGGACAGGCTACCTAAATGAGCAGTTCTTC. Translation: CSASWTGYLNEQFF.

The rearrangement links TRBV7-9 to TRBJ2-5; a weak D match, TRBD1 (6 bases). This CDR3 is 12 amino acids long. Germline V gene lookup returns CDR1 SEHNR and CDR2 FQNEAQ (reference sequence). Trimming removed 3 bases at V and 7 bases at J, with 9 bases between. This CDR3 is CASSFEGGTQYF. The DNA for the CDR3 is TGTGCCAGCAGCTTTGAAGGGGGGACCCAGTACTTC.

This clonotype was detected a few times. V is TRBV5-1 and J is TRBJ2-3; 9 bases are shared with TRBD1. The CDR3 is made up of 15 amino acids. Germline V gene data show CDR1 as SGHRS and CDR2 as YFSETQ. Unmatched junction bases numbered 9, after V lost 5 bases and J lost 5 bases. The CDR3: CASRSDRGSKDTQYF. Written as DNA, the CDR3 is TGCGCCAGCAGATCGGACAGGGGCAGTAAAGATACGCAGTATTTT.

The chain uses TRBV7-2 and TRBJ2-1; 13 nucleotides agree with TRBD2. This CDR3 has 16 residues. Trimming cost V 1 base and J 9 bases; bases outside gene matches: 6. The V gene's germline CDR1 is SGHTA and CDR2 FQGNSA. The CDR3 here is CASSLGGLAGVGEQFF. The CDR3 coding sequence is TGTGCCAGCAGCTTAGGCGGACTAGCGGGGGTTGGTGAGCAGTTCTTC.

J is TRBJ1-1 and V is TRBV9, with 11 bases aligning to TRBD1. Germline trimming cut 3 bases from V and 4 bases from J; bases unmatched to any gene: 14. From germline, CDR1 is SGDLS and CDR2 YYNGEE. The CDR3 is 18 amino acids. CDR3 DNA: TGTGCCAGCAGCGCCCTTTCTGGACAGGGGGCGCGAGGCACTGAAGCTTTCTTT. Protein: CASSALSGQGARGTEAFF.

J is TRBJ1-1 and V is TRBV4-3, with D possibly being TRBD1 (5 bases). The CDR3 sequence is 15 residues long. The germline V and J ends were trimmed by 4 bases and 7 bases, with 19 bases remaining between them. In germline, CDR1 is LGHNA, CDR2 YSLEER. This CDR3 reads CASSLILPQGIEAFF. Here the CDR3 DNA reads TGCGCCAGCAGCCTGATCTTACCTCAGGGTATTGAAGCTTTCTTT.

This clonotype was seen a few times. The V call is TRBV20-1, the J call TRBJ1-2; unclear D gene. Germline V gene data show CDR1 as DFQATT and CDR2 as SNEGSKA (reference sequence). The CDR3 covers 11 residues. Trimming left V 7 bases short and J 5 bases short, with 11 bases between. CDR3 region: CSVGISYGYTF. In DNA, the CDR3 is TGCAGTGTCGGGATTTCTTATGGCTACACCTTC.

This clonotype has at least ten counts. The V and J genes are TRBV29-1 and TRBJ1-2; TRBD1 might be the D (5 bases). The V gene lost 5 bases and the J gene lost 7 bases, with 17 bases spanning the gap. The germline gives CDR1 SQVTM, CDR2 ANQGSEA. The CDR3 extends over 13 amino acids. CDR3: CSVSVRGARGYTF. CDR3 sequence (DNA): TGCAGCGTTTCGGTACGAGGGGCACGTGGCTACACCTTC.

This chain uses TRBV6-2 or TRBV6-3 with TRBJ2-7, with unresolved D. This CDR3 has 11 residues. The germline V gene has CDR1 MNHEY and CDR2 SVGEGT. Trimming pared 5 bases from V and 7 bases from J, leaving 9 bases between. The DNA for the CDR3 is TGTGCCAGCAGTAATCCACGGGAGCAGTACTTC. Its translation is CASSNPREQYF.

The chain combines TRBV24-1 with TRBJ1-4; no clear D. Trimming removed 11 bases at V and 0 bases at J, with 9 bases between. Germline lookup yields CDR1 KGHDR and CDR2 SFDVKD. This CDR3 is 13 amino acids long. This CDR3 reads CASASATNEKLFF. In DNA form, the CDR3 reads TGTGCCAGCGCCTCCGCAACTAATGAAAAACTGTTTTTT.

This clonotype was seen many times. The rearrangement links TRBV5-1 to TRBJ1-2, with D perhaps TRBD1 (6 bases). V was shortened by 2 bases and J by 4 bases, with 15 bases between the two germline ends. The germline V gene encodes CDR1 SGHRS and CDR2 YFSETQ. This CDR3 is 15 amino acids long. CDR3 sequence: CASSLQGNLAYGYTF. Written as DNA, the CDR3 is TGCGCCAGCAGCTTACAGGGTAACCTGGCCTATGGCTACACCTTC.

CDR3 sequence reads: CASSGPQAGNEQFF. DNA for the CDR3: TGCGCCAGCAGCGGCCCTCAGGCTGGGAATGAGCAGTTCTTC. This chain uses TRBV5-1 with TRBJ2-1; D uncertain. Trimming stripped 4 bases from V and 7 bases from J, with 15 bases between. In germline, CDR1 is SGHRS, CDR2 YFSETQ. CDR3 size: 14 residues.

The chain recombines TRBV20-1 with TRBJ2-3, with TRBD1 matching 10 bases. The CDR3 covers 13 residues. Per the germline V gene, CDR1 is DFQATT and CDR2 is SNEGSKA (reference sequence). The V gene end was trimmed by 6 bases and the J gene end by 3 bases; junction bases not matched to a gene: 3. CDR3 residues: CSAWTGGTDTQYF. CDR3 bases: TGCAGTGCATGGACAGGGGGGACAGATACGCAGTATTTT.

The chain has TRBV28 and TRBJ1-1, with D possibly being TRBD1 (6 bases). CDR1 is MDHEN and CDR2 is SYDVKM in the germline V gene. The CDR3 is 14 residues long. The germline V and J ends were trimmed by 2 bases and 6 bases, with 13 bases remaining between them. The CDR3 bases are TGTGCCAGCAGTTTAAGACAGGTAGTTTCTGAAGCTTTCTTT. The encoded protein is CASSLRQVVSEAFF.

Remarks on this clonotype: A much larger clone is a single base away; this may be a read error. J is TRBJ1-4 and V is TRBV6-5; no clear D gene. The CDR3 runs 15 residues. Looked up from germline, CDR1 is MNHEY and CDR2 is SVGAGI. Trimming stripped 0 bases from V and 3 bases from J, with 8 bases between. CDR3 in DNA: TGTGCCAGCAGTTACTCAGGCAATTCTAATGAAAAACTGTTTTTT. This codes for CASSYSGNSNEKLFF.

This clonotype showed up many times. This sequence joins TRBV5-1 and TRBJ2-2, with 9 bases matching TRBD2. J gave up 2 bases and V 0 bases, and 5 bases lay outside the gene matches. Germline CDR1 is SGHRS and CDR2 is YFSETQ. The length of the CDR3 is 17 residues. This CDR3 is CASSLVLAGLNTGELFF. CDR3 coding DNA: TGCGCCAGCAGCTTGGTTCTAGCGGGACTCAACACCGGGGAGCTGTTTTTT.

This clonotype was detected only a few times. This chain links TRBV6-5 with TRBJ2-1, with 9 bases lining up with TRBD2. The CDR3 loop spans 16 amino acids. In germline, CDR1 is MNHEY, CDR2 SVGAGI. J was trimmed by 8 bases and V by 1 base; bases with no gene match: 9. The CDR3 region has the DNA TGTGCCAGCAGTTACTTGGCTAGCGGGGTTTGGGATGAGCAGTTCTTC. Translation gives CASSYLASGVWDEQFF.

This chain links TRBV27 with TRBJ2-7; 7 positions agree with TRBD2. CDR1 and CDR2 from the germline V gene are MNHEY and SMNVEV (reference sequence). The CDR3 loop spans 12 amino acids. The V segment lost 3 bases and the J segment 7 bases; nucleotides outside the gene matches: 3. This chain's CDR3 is CASSFTAGEQYF. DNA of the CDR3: TGTGCCAGCAGTTTCACAGCGGGGGAGCAGTACTTC.